The clone carrying this TCR beta chain was recorded once. Assay: immunoSEQ multiplex PCR; the TCRdb copy retains only in-frame clones and omits some. The sample holds tens of thousands of clones, 65% to 90% seen once. CDR3 size: 20 residues. The germline V gene has CDR1 LGHNA and CDR2 YSLEER. The data are from a study of OX40 agonist ivuxolimab in advanced cancers. The receptor's source is an adult with an advanced solid tumor such as melanoma, head and neck, liver or kidney cancer. The sequences come from CD4+ or CD8+ T cells sorted from blood, collected in a trial of the OX40 agonist ivuxolimab. The chain has TRBV4-3 and TRBJ2-5; TRBD2 agrees at 10 bases. The J call may not be correct, given that the DNA end is closer to TRBJ2-7. CDR3 protein: CASSQDSYRDGLAETYEQYF. The CDR3 DNA reads TGCGCCAGCAGCCAAGATTCCTATAGAGACGGACTAGCGGAAACCTACGAGCAGTACTTC.